This T cell receptor (beta chain) was captured in a study of shared clonotypes between healthy human individuals. This clone was counted once. The naive CD8 fraction comprised CD45RO-negative cells positively selected for CCR7 and excluded terminally differentiated effector memory CD45RA+ cells. Only Caucasian adults living in Nashville, Tennessee served as donors. The germline gives CDR1 MNHNY, CDR2 SVGAGI (reference sequence). This CDR3 spans 13 amino acids. J lost 10 bases, V lost 6 bases, and 5 bases had no gene match. The data were produced by immunoSEQ multiplex PCR, yet TCRdb's version contains in-frame clones alone and is incomplete. The sample holds 550,000 to 750,000 clones; under 95% are singletons and the top ten take nearly 25%.

Sample: naive CD8+ T cells sorted from blood. V gene TRBV6-6 combines with J gene TRBJ2-1; 11 bases agree with TRBD2. The sequence came from a man aged 30 to 39 in good health. CDR3 coding DNA: TGTGCCAGCAGATTACTAGCGGGAGAAGAGCAGTTCTTC. This translates into CASRLLAGEEQFF.